The clone carrying this T cell receptor (beta chain) was detected once. Its cognate antigen is unknown. Germline V lookup: CDR1 SGDLS, CDR2 YYNGEE. V lost 0 bases to trimming and J lost 0 bases, with 7 bases between them. CDR3 size: 15 residues. The record originates from a study of T cell responses to AZD1222 COVID-19 vaccine. General observations from the study: Repertoire collection took place solely once the T cell response had peaked.

The repertoire was sequenced with immunoSEQ multiplex PCR; TCRdb's copy has only in-frame clones and lacks some. The top ten hold 4% to 5% of the sample, which has about 120,000 clones, about 93% seen once. This sequence was found in an adult who received the MenACWY meningococcal vaccine as a control. V gene TRBV9 combines with J gene TRBJ2-1, with D unresolved. The source was peripheral blood, collected 28 days after the second dose of the MenACWY control vaccine. The CDR3 nucleotides are TGTGCCAGCAGCGTAGCTGCGGCCTCCTACAATGAGCAGTTCTTC. It specifies CASSVAAASYNEQFF.